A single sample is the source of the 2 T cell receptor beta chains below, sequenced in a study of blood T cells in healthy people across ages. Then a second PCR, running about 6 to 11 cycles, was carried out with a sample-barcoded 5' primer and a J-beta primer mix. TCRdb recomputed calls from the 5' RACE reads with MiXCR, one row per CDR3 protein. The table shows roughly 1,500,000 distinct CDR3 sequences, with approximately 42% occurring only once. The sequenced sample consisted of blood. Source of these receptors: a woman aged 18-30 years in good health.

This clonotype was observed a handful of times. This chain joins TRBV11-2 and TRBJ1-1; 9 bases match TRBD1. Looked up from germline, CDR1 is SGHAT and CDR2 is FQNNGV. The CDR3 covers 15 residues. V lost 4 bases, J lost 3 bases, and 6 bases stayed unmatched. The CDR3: CASSSYRGRDTEAFF. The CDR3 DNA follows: TGTGCCAGCAGCTCGTACAGGGGGCGGGACACTGAAGCTTTCTTT.

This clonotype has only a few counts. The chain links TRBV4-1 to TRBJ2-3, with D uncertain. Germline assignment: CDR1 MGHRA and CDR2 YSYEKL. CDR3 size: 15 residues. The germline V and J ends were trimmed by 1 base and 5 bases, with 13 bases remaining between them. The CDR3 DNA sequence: TGCGCCAGCAGCCAAGTGTCCCGACAATTAGATACGCAGTATTTT. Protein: CASSQVSRQLDTQYF.